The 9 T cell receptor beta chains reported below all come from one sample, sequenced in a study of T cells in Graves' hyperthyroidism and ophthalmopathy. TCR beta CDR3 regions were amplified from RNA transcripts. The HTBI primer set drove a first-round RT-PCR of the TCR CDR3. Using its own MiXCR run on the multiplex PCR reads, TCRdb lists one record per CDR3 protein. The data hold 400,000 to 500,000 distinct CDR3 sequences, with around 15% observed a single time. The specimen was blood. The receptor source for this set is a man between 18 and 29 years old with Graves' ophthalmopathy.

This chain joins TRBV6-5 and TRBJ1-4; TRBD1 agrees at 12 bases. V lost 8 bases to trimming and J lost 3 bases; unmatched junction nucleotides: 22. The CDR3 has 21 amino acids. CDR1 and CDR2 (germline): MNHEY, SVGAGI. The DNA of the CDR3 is TGTGCCAGCTCCAATGGGACAGGGGGCGCAGTAACAATTGAAGCTAATGAAAAACTGTTTTTT. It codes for CASSNGTGGAVTIEANEKLFF.

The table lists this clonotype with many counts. In DNA form, the CDR3 reads TGTGCCAGCAGTTTTGGGGGTAACAATGAGCAGTTCTTC. Its translation: CASSFGGNNEQFF. J is TRBJ2-1 and V is TRBV12-3 or TRBV12-4; D possibly matches TRBD1 or TRBD2 (5 bases each). V lost 3 bases, J lost 5 bases, and 8 bases lay in between. The CDR3 loop spans 13 amino acids.

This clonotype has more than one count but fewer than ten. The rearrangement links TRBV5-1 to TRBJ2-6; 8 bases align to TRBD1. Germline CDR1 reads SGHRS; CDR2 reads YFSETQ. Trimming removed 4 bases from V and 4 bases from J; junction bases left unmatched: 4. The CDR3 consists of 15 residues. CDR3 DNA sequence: TGCGCCAGCAGCCCGGACAGGGTAGGGGCCAACGTCCTGACTTTC. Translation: CASSPDRVGANVLTF.

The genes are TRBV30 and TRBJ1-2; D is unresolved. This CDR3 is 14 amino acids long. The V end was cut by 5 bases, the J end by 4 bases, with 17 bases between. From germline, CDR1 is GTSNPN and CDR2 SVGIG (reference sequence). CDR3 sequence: CAWGSTGGIYGYTF. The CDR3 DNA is TGTGCCTGGGGATCCACGGGCGGCATCTATGGCTACACCTTC.

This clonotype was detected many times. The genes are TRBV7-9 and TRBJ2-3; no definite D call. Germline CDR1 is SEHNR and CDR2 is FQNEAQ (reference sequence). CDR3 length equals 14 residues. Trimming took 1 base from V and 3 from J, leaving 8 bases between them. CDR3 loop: CASSLEIGTDTQYF. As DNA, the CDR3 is TGTGCCAGCAGCTTAGAAATCGGGACAGATACGCAGTATTTT.

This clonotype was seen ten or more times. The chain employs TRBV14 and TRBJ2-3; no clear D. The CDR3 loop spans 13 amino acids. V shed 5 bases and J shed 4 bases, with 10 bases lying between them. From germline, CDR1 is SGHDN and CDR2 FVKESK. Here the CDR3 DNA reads TGTGCCAGCAGCTTGGGTTACGCAGATACGCAGTATTTT. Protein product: CASSLGYADTQYF.

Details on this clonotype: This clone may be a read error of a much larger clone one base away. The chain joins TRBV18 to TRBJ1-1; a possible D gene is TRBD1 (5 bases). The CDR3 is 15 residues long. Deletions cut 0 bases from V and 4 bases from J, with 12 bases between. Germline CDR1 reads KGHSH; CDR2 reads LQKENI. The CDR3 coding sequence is TGTGCCAGCTCACCACCCGGGGCAGGGAGCACTGAAGCTTTCTTT. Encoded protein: CASSPPGAGSTEAFF.

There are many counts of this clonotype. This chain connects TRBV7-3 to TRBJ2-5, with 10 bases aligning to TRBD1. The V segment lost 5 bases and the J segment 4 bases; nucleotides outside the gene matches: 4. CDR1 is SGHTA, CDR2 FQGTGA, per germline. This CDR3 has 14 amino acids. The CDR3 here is CASSAGQGRETQYF. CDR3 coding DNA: TGTGCCAGCAGCGCGGGACAGGGGAGAGAGACCCAGTACTTC.

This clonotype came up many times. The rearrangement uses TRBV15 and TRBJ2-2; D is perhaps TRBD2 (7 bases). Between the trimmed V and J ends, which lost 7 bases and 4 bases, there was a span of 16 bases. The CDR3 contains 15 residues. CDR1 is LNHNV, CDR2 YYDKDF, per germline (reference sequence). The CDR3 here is CATTQGGGRTGELFF. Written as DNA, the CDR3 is TGTGCCACCACCCAAGGGGGGGGGCGCACCGGGGAGCTGTTTTTT.